This T cell receptor beta chain was identified in a study of shared clonotypes between healthy human individuals. Regarding the study as a whole: Non-shared clonotypes had lower generation probabilities than clonotypes shared by all four sorted-subset donors.

TCRdb keeps only in-frame clones here, not all; method: immunoSEQ multiplex PCR. Among almost 750,000 clones listed, approximately 72% were seen once. This CDR3 spans 15 amino acids. Germline assignment: CDR1 SGDLS and CDR2 YYNGEE. V gave up 0 bases and J gave up 7 bases, with 13 bases separating them. As for this clone: What it binds is unknown.

This TCR was recovered from a woman under 40 in good health. The sequenced sample consisted of memory CD4+ T cells sorted from blood. Subset given: CD45RA-negative fraction. The J gene is TRBJ1-4, the V gene TRBV9; D is undetermined. The CDR3: CASSVAPGRGEKLFF. The CDR3 bases are TGTGCCAGCAGCGTAGCTCCAGGTCGCGGTGAAAAACTGTTTTTT.